This T cell receptor (beta chain) was retrieved from a study of cytomegalovirus exposure and HLA in healthy donors. Study-wide background: Roughly 80 million unique TCRs from HLA-typed donors made up an early data release.

PCR amplification relied on 60 Vbeta primers (plus 13 Jbeta primers). Data came from immunoSEQ multiplex PCR; TCRdb stores just in-frame clones and leaves some out. The sample yields 100,000 to 150,000 clones, about two thirds seen once. The study, taken as a whole, reports: The study assumed roughly uniform donor sequencing depth for presence/absence analyses. In a later analysis, several top co-occurrence clusters appeared linked to parvovirus B19, influenza, CMV and Epstein-Barr virus. The listing of about 150 TCR beta chains classed them as cytomegalovirus-associated.

Germline CDR1 is MNHNS and CDR2 is SASEGT. With 2 bases removed from V and 10 bases from J, the gap between germline ends came to 9 bases. The CDR3 has 13 residues. Notes on this clone: The antigen is undetermined.

Sequencing was performed on PBMCs. This TCR was sampled from a woman in her sixties in good health and CMV-seropositive. This chain joins TRBV6-1 and TRBJ1-6; D is unclear. The DNA for the CDR3 is TGTGCCAGCAGTGAATATAGTCCGTCACCCCTCCACTTT. Translation: CASSEYSPSPLHF.